The clone carrying this T cell receptor (beta chain) was recorded a few times. Its specificity is not known. Clones were read by immunoSEQ multiplex PCR, and TCRdb kept only the in-frame ones, dropping some. The repertoire holds about 29,000 clones, with 76% as singletons. Before the COVID-19 pandemic, during about 2010-2018, CD4+ T cells were taken from unexposed donors. CD4+ T cells were isolated from the cells after 10 days of culture. This sample is drawn from a study of CD4 T cells in relation to SARS-CoV-2 and coronaviruses. What was sequenced was CD4+ T cells from PBMCs, cultured in vitro. The receptor's source is a human donor in good health.

The CDR3 sequence: CASSTRGANEKLFF. The CDR3 DNA follows: TGTGCCAGCAGCACTAGGGGGGCTAATGAAAAACTGTTTTTT. J is TRBJ1-4 and V is TRBV7-9; the D gene is possibly TRBD1 (6 bases). The CDR3 sequence is 14 residues long. Between the trimmed V and J ends, which lost 5 bases and 3 bases, there was a span of 10 bases. CDR1 and CDR2 (germline): SEHNR, FQNEAQ (reference sequence).